This record looks at one TCR beta chain sequence and its context. The antigen is unknown. Stated treatment: some 20 received Ad26.COV2.S at low or high dose, single or two shots; about 5 received placebo; per-sample allocation not given. Sampling was done on day 63 after the first vaccine or placebo injection. Donor was an adult aged 18-55 years in Boston. The record originates from a study of Ad26.COV2.S vaccination and SARS-CoV-2 variants. Study-wide results and limits: There was a possibility that the TCR breadth and depth analyses underestimated total T cell responses.

Clones were sequenced by immunoSEQ multiplex PCR, and TCRdb holds only the in-frame ones, with some missing. The sample shows approximately 450,000 clones, approximately 92% of them seen only once. With V trimmed by 4 bases and J by 7 bases, 4 bases remained unmatched. This CDR3 has 13 amino acids. Germline-derived CDR1 and CDR2 are LNHNV and YYDKDF (reference sequence). V is TRBV15 and J is TRBJ1-2; 9 nucleotides agree with TRBD1. This sequence originates from a person aged 18-65 years who received the Ad26.COV2.S COVID-19 vaccine or a placebo. The source material was peripheral blood, sampled in a trial of Ad26.COV2.S vaccine versus placebo. The CDR3 region is CATSTGQGFGYTF. As DNA, the CDR3 is TGTGCCACCAGCACGGGACAGGGATTTGGCTACACCTTC.